These T cell receptor beta chains were read from a single sample in a study of T cell repertoires in urothelial bladder cancer. The data were produced by immunoSEQ multiplex PCR, yet TCRdb's version contains in-frame clones alone and is incomplete. The sample consists of more than 10,000 clones, 60% to 75% of them appearing once. Input material: tumor-infiltrating cells from bladder cancer. The source is a human donor with urothelial carcinoma. CDR3s include the opening cysteine and the closing phenylalanine or tryptophan. Fields, in order: clone size, D gene, J gene, V gene, CDR3 protein, CDR3 DNA. D genes are given only for firm matches. A row's size may be missing; if present it is once, few, many or a size class.

size: -
D: -
J: TRBJ1-4
V: TRBV9
CDR3: CASSVGAGYEKLFF
DNA: TGTGCCAGCAGCGTAGGGGCAGGGTACGAAAAACTGTTTTTT

size: once
D: TRBD2
J: TRBJ2-1
V: TRBV2
CDR3: CASSQTSGGYNEQFF
DNA: TGTGCCAGCAGTCAAACTAGCGGGGGGTACAATGAGCAGTTCTTC

size: -
D: TRBD1
J: TRBJ1-2
V: TRBV5-6
CDR3: CASSERQGAGYTF
DNA: TGTGCCAGCAGCGAACGACAGGGGGCCGGCTACACCTTC

size: -
D: -
J: TRBJ2-3
V: TRBV7-9
CDR3: CASSLGQREDTQYF
DNA: TGTGCCAGCAGCTTAGGTCAACGCGAAGATACGCAGTATTTT

size: few
D: -
J: TRBJ1-4
V: TRBV19
CDR3: CASSDARGGNEKLFF
DNA: TGTGCCAGTAGTGACGCCAGGGGTGGTAATGAAAAACTGTTTTTT

size: -
D: TRBD1
J: TRBJ1-2
V: TRBV19
CDR3: CASRRTGGARGYTF
DNA: TGTGCCAGTAGAAGGACAGGGGGCGCGAGGGGCTACACCTTC

size: -
D: -
J: TRBJ1-5
V: TRBV5-6
CDR3: CASSLSFNQPQHF
DNA: TGTGCCAGCAGCTTGAGTTTCAATCAGCCCCAGCATTTT

size: few
D: -
J: TRBJ1-6
V: TRBV5-4
CDR3: CASSLGGDNSPLHF
DNA: TGTGCCAGCAGCTTGGGAGGGGATAATTCACCCCTCCACTTT

size: medium-sized
D: TRBD2
J: TRBJ2-3
V: TRBV7-2
CDR3: CATADRGGDTQYF
DNA: TGTGCTACAGCAGATCGGGGAGGGGATACGCAGTATTTT

size: -
D: TRBD1
J: TRBJ1-1
V: TRBV10-3
CDR3: CAISEWGQANTEAFF
DNA: TGTGCCATCAGTGAGTGGGGACAGGCAAACACTGAAGCTTTCTTT

size: once
D: -
J: TRBJ2-2
V: TRBV18
CDR3: CASSPTGELFF
DNA: TGTGCCAGCTCGCCTACCGGGGAGCTGTTTTTT

size: few
D: -
J: TRBJ2-1
V: TRBV19
CDR3: CASRLRDEQFF
DNA: TGTGCCAGTAGGTTGCGAGATGAGCAGTTCTTC

size: -
D: -
J: TRBJ2-2
V: TRBV5-4
CDR3: CASSRAGSVTGELFF
DNA: TGTGCCAGCAGCCGCGCGGGCTCGGTCACCGGGGAGCTGTTTTTT

size: -
D: TRBD2
J: TRBJ2-4
V: TRBV4-3
CDR3: CASGKVAGGRNIQYF
DNA: TGCGCCAGCGGAAAGGTAGCGGGGGGGAGGAACATTCAGTACTTC

size: few
D: TRBD2
J: TRBJ2-1
V: TRBV6-1
CDR3: CASSTQRGPYNEQFF
DNA: TGTGCCAGCAGTACCCAGCGGGGGCCGTACAATGAGCAGTTCTTC

size: -
D: TRBD2
J: TRBJ2-3
V: TRBV9
CDR3: CASSATSPTDTQYF
DNA: TGTGCCAGCAGCGCGACTAGCCCCACAGATACGCAGTATTTT

size: -
D: TRBD2
J: TRBJ2-2
V: TRBV5-6
CDR3: CASSLESGLAGSSGELFF
DNA: TGTGCCAGCAGCTTGGAGTCGGGACTAGCGGGGTCGTCCGGGGAGCTGTTTTTT

size: -
D: TRBD2
J: TRBJ2-5
V: TRBV27
CDR3: CASSLSWTSGEQTQYF
DNA: TGTGCCAGCAGTTTATCCTGGACTAGCGGGGAACAGACCCAGTACTTC

size: -
D: TRBD2
J: TRBJ2-1
V: TRBV5-6
CDR3: CASSLALSSGISYNEQFF
DNA: TGTGCCAGCAGCTTGGCCTTGTCTAGCGGGATCTCCTACAATGAGCAGTTCTTC

size: -
D: TRBD2
J: TRBJ2-3
V: TRBV19
CDR3: CASSIGLAGLTDTQYF
DNA: TGTGCCAGTAGTATCGGACTAGCGGGGTTGACAGATACGCAGTATTTT

size: few
D: -
J: TRBJ2-1
V: TRBV5-5
CDR3: CASSSTGSDNEQFF
DNA: TGTGCCAGCAGCTCCACAGGGAGTGACAATGAGCAGTTCTTC

size: -
D: -
J: TRBJ2-5
V: TRBV19
CDR3: CASAPGTQLETQYF
DNA: TGTGCCAGCGCTCCTGGGACGCAGTTGGAGACCCAGTACTTC

size: -
D: -
J: TRBJ1-1
V: TRBV11-3
CDR3: CASSPQNTEAFF
DNA: TGTGCCAGCAGCCCACAAAACACTGAAGCTTTCTTT

size: -
D: TRBD2
J: TRBJ2-3
V: TRBV5-1
CDR3: CASSGLNAVTQYF
DNA: TGCGCCAGCTCGGGACTAAATGCAGTTACGCAGTATTTT

size: -
D: -
J: TRBJ1-4
V: TRBV4-2
CDR3: CASSQDLQGNEKLFF
DNA: TGTGCCAGCAGCCAAGATTTACAGGGTAATGAAAAACTGTTTTTT

size: -
D: -
J: TRBJ2-3
V: TRBV7-3
CDR3: CASSLDGFSTDTQYF
DNA: TGTGCCAGCAGCTTGGACGGATTCTCCACAGATACGCAGTATTTT